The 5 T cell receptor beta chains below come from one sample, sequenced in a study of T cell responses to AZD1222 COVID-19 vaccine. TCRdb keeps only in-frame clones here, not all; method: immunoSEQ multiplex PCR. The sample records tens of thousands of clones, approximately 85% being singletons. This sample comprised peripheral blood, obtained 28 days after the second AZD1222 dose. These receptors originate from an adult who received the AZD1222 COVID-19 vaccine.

In nucleotides, the CDR3 is TGTGCCAGCAGCCAAGATTCTGCCAGGGCAAGCTCCTACAATGAGCAGTTCTTC. Its translation: CASSQDSARASSYNEQFF. The chain couples TRBV3-1 (or the pseudogene TRBV3-2) to TRBJ2-1; possibly TRBD1 for D (5 bases). Germline assignment: CDR1 LGHDT and CDR2 YNNKEL (reference sequence). The V end lost 0 bases, the J end lost 0 bases, and 15 bases lay between the germline ends. There are 18 residues in the CDR3.

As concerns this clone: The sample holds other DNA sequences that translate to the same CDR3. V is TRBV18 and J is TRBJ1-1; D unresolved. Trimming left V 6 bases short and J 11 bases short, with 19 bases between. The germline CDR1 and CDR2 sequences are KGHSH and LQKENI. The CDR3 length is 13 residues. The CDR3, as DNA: TGTGCCAGCTCTCCGGACGGAGGGCTTAGGGCTTTCTTT. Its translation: CASSPDGGLRAFF. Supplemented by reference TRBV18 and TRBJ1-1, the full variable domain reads NAGVMQNPRHLVRRRGQEARLRCSPMKGHSHVYWYRQLPEEGLKFMVYLQKENIIDESGMPKERFSAEFPKEGPSILRIQQVVRGDSAAYFCASSPDGGLRAFFGQGTRLTVV.

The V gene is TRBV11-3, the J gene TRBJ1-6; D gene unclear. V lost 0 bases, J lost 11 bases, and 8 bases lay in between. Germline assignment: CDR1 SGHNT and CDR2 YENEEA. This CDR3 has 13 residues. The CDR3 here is CASSLESGTPLHF. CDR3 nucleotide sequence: TGTGCCAGCAGCTTAGAATCCGGAACACCCCTCCACTTT.

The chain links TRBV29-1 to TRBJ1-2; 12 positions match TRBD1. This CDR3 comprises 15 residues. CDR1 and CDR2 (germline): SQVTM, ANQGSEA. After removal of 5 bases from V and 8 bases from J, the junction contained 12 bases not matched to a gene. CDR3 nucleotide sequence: TGCAGCGTTCAGGGGACAGGGGGCTTCGGCGGGGGCTACACCTTC. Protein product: CSVQGTGGFGGGYTF.

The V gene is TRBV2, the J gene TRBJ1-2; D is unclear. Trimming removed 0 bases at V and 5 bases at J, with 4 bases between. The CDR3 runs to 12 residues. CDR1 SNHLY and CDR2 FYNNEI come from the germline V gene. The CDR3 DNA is TGTGCCAGCAGTGAAGCGGGGTATGGCTACACCTTC. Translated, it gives CASSEAGYGYTF.